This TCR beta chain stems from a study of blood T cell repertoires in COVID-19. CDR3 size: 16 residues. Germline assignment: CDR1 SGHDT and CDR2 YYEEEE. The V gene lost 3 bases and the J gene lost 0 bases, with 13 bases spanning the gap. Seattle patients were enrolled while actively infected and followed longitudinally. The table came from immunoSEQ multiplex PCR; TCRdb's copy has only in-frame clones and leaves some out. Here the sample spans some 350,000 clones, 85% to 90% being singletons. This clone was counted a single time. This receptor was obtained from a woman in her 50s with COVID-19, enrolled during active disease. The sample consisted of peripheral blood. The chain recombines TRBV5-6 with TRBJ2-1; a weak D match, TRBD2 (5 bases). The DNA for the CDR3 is TGTGCCAGCAGCTCTCTAGCTTACAGCTCCTACAATGAGCAGTTCTTC. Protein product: CASSSLAYSSYNEQFF.